This T cell receptor beta chain was sequenced during a study of cytomegalovirus exposure and HLA in healthy donors. PCR was performed using 60 Vbeta and 13 Jbeta primers. Here immunoSEQ multiplex PCR was the method, and the copy in TCRdb shows in-frame clones only, minus some. The sample yields 100,000 to 150,000 clones, around 73% seen once. Notes on this clone: Its antigen is undetermined.

Germline values: CDR1 SGHNT, CDR2 YYREEE (reference sequence). This CDR3 has 15 residues. V lost 4 bases and J lost 7; bases outside the gene matches: 13. Overall study results and limits: TCR beta chains numbering under 200 were designated cytomegalovirus-associated. It emerged from a later analysis that several of the most significant clusters appeared to be linked to common viral pathogens.

Sequenced: PBMCs. The sequence was collected from a female donor in good health and CMV-seronegative. This rearrangement joins TRBV5-4 to TRBJ1-1; 7 nucleotides match TRBD1. The CDR3 DNA reads as TGTGCCAGCAGCACCCAAATAGGGACAGAGCATGAAGCTTTCTTT. It yields the protein CASSTQIGTEHEAFF.